The subject of this entry is one T cell receptor (beta chain). This sample was taken from a study of blood T cell repertoires in COVID-19. This table comes from immunoSEQ multiplex PCR, and its TCRdb copy is limited to in-frame clones, with some not included. The table has over 200,000 clones, around 90% seen once; the top ten hold approximately 12%. The CDR3 is made up of 13 amino acids. CDR1 and CDR2 (germline): MGHDK, SYGVNS. Between the trimmed V and J ends, which lost 6 bases and 1 base, there was a span of 9 bases. The sequenced sample consisted of peripheral blood. The receptor was derived from a woman in her late teens or twenties who had recovered from COVID-19. The chain joins TRBV25-1 to TRBJ1-1, with a weak D call TRBD1 (5 bases). The CDR3 DNA reads TGTGCCAGCAGCCATACAGGGAACACTGAAGCTTTCTTT. It encodes CASSHTGNTEAFF.